This note documents a single TCR beta chain sequence. Between the trimmed V and J ends, which lost 11 bases and 1 base, there was a span of 8 bases. The CDR3 covers 12 residues. Germline values: CDR1 SEHNR, CDR2 FQNEAQ (reference sequence). Clones were sequenced by immunoSEQ multiplex PCR, and TCRdb holds only the in-frame ones, with some missing. The data contain 180,000 or so clones, approximately 80% of them singletons. This sample is part of a study of blood T cell repertoires in COVID-19. The receptor was isolated from a man aged 45-60 years who had recovered from COVID-19. The sample consisted of peripheral blood. The genes are TRBV7-9 and TRBJ2-2; TRBD1 is a possible D gene (5 bases). CDR3 bases: TGTGCCGTAGGGGTGAACACCGGGGAGCTGTTTTTT. This encodes CAVGVNTGELFF.